The T cell receptor (beta chain) under discussion was sequenced for a study of T cell responses to AZD1222 COVID-19 vaccine. Using immunoSEQ multiplex PCR, the repertoire was profiled, and TCRdb retains in-frame clones only, with some absent. The sample has approximately 140,000 clones, roughly 90% seen once; the top ten hold under 2%. Per the germline V gene, CDR1 is MNHEY and CDR2 is SMNVEV (reference sequence). Trimming stripped 0 bases from V and 4 bases from J, with 7 bases between. The CDR3 is 14 residues long. V gene TRBV27 combines with J gene TRBJ1-3; D not resolved. The source of this sequence is an adult who received the AZD1222 COVID-19 vaccine. Sample: peripheral blood, taken 28 days after the second AZD1222 dose. CDR3 in amino acids: CASSLSRTGNTIYF. CDR3 nucleotides: TGTGCCAGCAGTTTATCGCGCACCGGAAACACCATATATTTT.